This passage covers 15 T cell receptor beta chains from one sample sequenced in a study of radiation and T cells in renal cell carcinoma. The repertoire was sequenced with immunoSEQ multiplex PCR; TCRdb's copy has only in-frame clones and lacks some. This sample yields fewer than 200,000 clones, of which 88% are seen a single time; 11% belongs to the top ten. Time point described: blood 4 weeks post-SBRT, at nephrectomy. As to treatment: 15 Gy SBRT to primary tumor, nephrectomy 4 weeks later. The source was blood, collected from a patient whose treatment included radiotherapy and nephrectomy. The receptors shown here come from a woman aged 50 to 60 with renal cell carcinoma.

The chain has TRBV7-2 and TRBJ2-5; D is possibly TRBD1 or TRBD2 (6 bases each). This CDR3 has 16 residues. Per germline, CDR1 SGHTA and CDR2 FQGNSA. V lost 7 bases to trimming and J lost 1 base, with 19 bases between them. The chain's CDR3 is CASTPPSGGPQETQYF. The CDR3 DNA is TGTGCCAGCACCCCCCCGAGTGGGGGGCCCCAAGAGACCCAGTACTTC.

The chain links TRBV7-2 to TRBJ2-3; 9 bases are a match to TRBD1. Germline V gene sequence: CDR1 SGHTA, CDR2 FQGNSA. V lost 5 bases to trimming and J lost 7 bases; unmatched junction nucleotides: 10. The CDR3 covers 15 residues. Written as DNA, the CDR3 is TGTGCCAGCAGCCACCGGGACAGGGAATCAAATACGCAGTATTTT. Protein: CASSHRDRESNTQYF.

The V call is TRBV19, the J call TRBJ1-2, with no clear D. Germline lookup yields CDR1 LNHDA and CDR2 SQIVND (reference sequence). Trimming left V 7 bases short and J 3 bases short, with 12 bases between. The CDR3 runs 13 residues. Here the CDR3 DNA reads TGTGCCAGTATGGCGAGTCGGGACTATGGCTACACCTTC. Protein: CASMASRDYGYTF.

In nucleotides, the CDR3 is TGTGCCAGCAGCTTGGTCGACGAGCAGTACTTC. It is translated as CASSLVDEQYF. The V and J genes are TRBV5-6 and TRBJ2-7, with unresolved D. Trimming took off 0 bases at V and 5 bases at J, with 3 bases between the two ends. The germline V gene encodes CDR1 SGHDT and CDR2 YYEEEE. The CDR3 is 11 amino acids.

The genes are TRBV9 and TRBJ2-3, with D possibly being TRBD1 (5 bases). V was clipped by 1 base and J by 3 bases, with 18 bases between them. The CDR3 contains 17 residues. The germline CDR1 and CDR2 sequences are SGDLS and YYNGEE. The CDR3 bases are TGTGCCAGCAGCGTAAAAGACAGACGACCGGATACAGATACGCAGTATTTT. Residues: CASSVKDRRPDTDTQYF.

The chain joins TRBV9 to TRBJ1-1; the match to TRBD1 covers 10 bases. This CDR3 has 17 residues. Germline V lookup: CDR1 SGDLS, CDR2 YYNGEE. V lost 3 bases to trimming and J lost 4 bases; unmatched junction nucleotides: 12. The DNA of the CDR3 is TGTGCCAGCAGCGCCGGGACAGGGGCGGGTGTGGGCACTGAAGCTTTCTTT. Its translation: CASSAGTGAGVGTEAFF.

The V and J genes are TRBV10-2 and TRBJ2-7; D ambiguous. The germline V and J ends were trimmed by 3 bases and 6 bases, with 15 bases remaining between them. Germline V gene data show CDR1 as WSHSY and CDR2 as SAAADI. The CDR3 loop spans 14 amino acids. This CDR3 is CASSDPARPAEQYF. The CDR3 coding sequence is TGCGCCAGCAGTGACCCGGCCCGTCCCGCCGAGCAGTACTTC.

The chain is built from TRBV19 and TRBJ1-4, with D maybe TRBD1 (6 bases). The germline V gene has CDR1 LNHDA and CDR2 SQIVND (reference sequence). Deletions cut 6 bases from V and 3 bases from J, with 14 bases between. CDR3 size: 15 residues. CDR3 nucleotide sequence: TGTGCCAGTAGCCAGTACAGGGAATCTAATGAAAAACTGTTTTTT. Translated: CASSQYRESNEKLFF.

The chain combines TRBV6-1 with TRBJ2-7; a possible D gene is TRBD2 (6 bases). V shed 4 bases and J shed 3 bases, with 16 bases lying between them. The CDR3 consists of 15 residues. Germline values: CDR1 MNHNS, CDR2 SASEGT. The CDR3 DNA is TGTGCCAGCAGTGGGAGGGTAGGGCCACTCTACGAGCAGTACTTC. It codes for CASSGRVGPLYEQYF.

This clone was seen once. The chain carries TRBV10-2 and TRBJ1-5, with 7 bases matching TRBD1. V was pared by 6 bases and J by 3 bases, with 8 bases of the junction left unmatched. The germline V gene encodes CDR1 WSHSY and CDR2 SAAADI. CDR3 length: 15 residues. CDR3 residues: CASSLTGLDNQPQHF. CDR3 sequence (DNA): TGCGCCAGCAGCCTGACAGGGTTGGACAATCAGCCCCAGCATTTT.

The chain employs TRBV7-9 and TRBJ2-3, with 7 bases aligning to TRBD2. V lost 4 bases and J lost 6; bases outside the gene matches: 19. Germline CDR1 reads SEHNR; CDR2 reads FQNEAQ (reference sequence). The CDR3 contains 18 residues. CDR3 in amino acids: CASSSLSLSSGAGDTQYF. DNA of the CDR3: TGTGCCAGCAGCTCCCTTAGCCTCAGCAGCGGGGCCGGCGATACGCAGTATTTT. The complete variable domain, with remaining parts taken from reference TRBV7-9 and TRBJ2-3, reads DTGVSQNPRHKITKRGQNVTFRCDPISEHNRLYWYRQTLGQGPEFLTYFQNEAQLEKSRLLSDRFSAERPKGSFSTLEIQRTEQGDSAMYLCASSSLSLSSGAGDTQYFGPGTRLTVL.

The rearrangement joins TRBV19 to TRBJ2-1; D remains unclear. V was shortened by 8 bases and J by 5 bases, with 4 bases between the two germline ends. This CDR3 contains 10 residues. From germline, CDR1 is LNHDA and CDR2 SQIVND (reference sequence). The chain's CDR3 is CASGHNEQFF. The DNA of the CDR3 is TGTGCCAGTGGGCACAATGAGCAGTTCTTC.

This clone was seen a single time. The chain employs TRBV6-1 and TRBJ2-1; D remains ambiguous. The CDR3 has 11 amino acids. Trimming left V 1 base short and J 8 bases short, with 3 bases between. CDR1 and CDR2 from the germline V gene are MNHNS and SASEGT. The CDR3 region has the DNA TGTGCCAGCAGTGAAGTAGATGAGCAGTTCTTC. This gives the protein CASSEVDEQFF.

The V call is TRBV30, the J call TRBJ2-2; a weak D match, TRBD2 (6 bases). Germline lookup yields CDR1 GTSNPN and CDR2 SVGIG (reference sequence). Trimming stripped 0 bases from V and 3 bases from J, with 14 bases between. The length of the CDR3 is 16 residues. The CDR3 coding sequence is TGTGCCTGGAGTGTACGCGGAGGGTGGGACACCGGGGAGCTGTTTTTT. It is translated as CAWSVRGGWDTGELFF.

A few counts support this clone. CDR3 nucleotides: TGTGCCAGCAGTGACAGGAATTCACCCCTCCACTTT. Protein: CASSDRNSPLHF. The chain has TRBV2 and TRBJ1-6; D unresolved. Germline-derived CDR1 and CDR2 are SNHLY and FYNNEI. The CDR3 length is 12 residues. Trimming stripped 3 bases from V and 7 bases from J, with 4 bases between.